This T cell receptor beta chain derives from a study of OX40 agonist ivuxolimab in advanced cancers. Here immunoSEQ multiplex PCR was the method, and the copy in TCRdb shows in-frame clones only, minus some. The sample includes some 30,000 clones, 65% to 75% seen only once; the top ten take approximately 13%. Whole-study results and caveats: More expanded clones were seen, on average, in CD8+ T cells than in CD4+.

Exclusion applied to patients with autoimmune disease history or systemic immunosuppression. Sampling times: baseline, cycle 4 day 1, cycle 7 day 1. V shed 5 bases and J shed 0 bases, with 8 bases lying between them. The CDR3 is 14 amino acids. Germline CDR1 MNHEY, CDR2 SVGAGI. Remarks on this clone: Antigen: not known.

The TCR originated in an adult with an advanced solid tumor such as melanoma, head and neck, liver or kidney cancer. This sequence joins TRBV6-5 and TRBJ1-3; D unresolved. Sequencing was performed on CD4+ or CD8+ T cells sorted from blood, taken in a trial of the OX40 agonist ivuxolimab. CDR3 nucleotide sequence: TGTGCCAGCAGTAGCTCGAGCTCTGGAAACACCATATATTTT. Translating it yields CASSSSSSGNTIYF.